The 7 T cell receptor beta chains reported below all come from one sample, sequenced in a study of T cells in Graves' hyperthyroidism and ophthalmopathy. The investigators amplified TCR beta CDR3 regions from RNA transcripts. The HTBI set primed first-round TCR CDR3 RT-PCR. A single record per CDR3 protein comes from TCRdb applying MiXCR to the multiplex PCR reads. The sample carries 470,000 or so distinct CDR3 sequences, under 25% recorded once. Sequenced input: blood. The receptors here all came from a man in his late teens or twenties with Graves' hyperthyroidism.

In its sample, this clonotype was seen a few times. The chain is built from TRBV29-1 and TRBJ2-7, with 9 bases lining up with TRBD1. V trimming: 6 bases; J trimming: 0 bases; junction bases outside the gene matches: 6. The CDR3 covers 14 residues. Germline V CDR1 and CDR2: SQVTM, ANQGSEA. Here the CDR3 DNA reads TGCAGCGTCCTGAGGGGACAGGGCTCCTACGAGCAGTACTTC. This encodes CSVLRGQGSYEQYF.

This chain links TRBV7-9 with TRBJ1-1; a possible D gene is TRBD1 (5 bases). With 5 bases removed from V and 2 bases from J, the gap between germline ends came to 36 bases. From germline, CDR1 is SEHNR and CDR2 FQNEAQ (reference sequence). The CDR3 has 22 amino acids. Written as DNA, the CDR3 is TGTGCCAGCAGCACCGGACCTCTTTGGGCCGTCAGGGACCTTTTCTTTAACACTGAAGCTTTCTTT. As protein: CASSTGPLWAVRDLFFNTEAFF.

This clonotype was found many times. The chain employs TRBV12-3 or TRBV12-4 and TRBJ2-5; D perhaps matches TRBD1 (6 bases). The CDR3 covers 13 residues. Trimming took 1 base from V and 5 from J, leaving 8 bases between them. CDR3 loop: CASSLDRAETQYF. Here the CDR3 DNA reads TGTGCCAGCAGTTTAGACAGGGCGGAGACCCAGTACTTC.

This clonotype was counted ten times or more. This chain joins TRBV7-2 and TRBJ1-2, with TRBD1 matching over 9 bases. CDR1 and CDR2 (germline): SGHTA, FQGNSA. The V and J ends lost 5 bases and 0 bases, in that order; junction bases with no gene match: 10. This CDR3 region has 17 residues. CDR3 sequence reads: CASSLSHTGGSNYGYTF. CDR3 DNA sequence: TGTGCCAGCAGCCTTAGCCATACAGGGGGCTCTAACTATGGCTACACCTTC. Variable domain in full (rest from reference TRBV7-2 and TRBJ1-2): GAGVSQSPSNKVTEKGKDVELRCDPISGHTALYWYRQSLGQGLEFLIYFQGNSAPDKSGLPSDRFSAERTGGSVSTLTIQRTQQEDSAVYLCASSLSHTGGSNYGYTFGSGTRLTVV.

The table lists this clonotype with many counts. CDR3: CASSFAGTSEETQYF. As DNA, the CDR3 is TGCGCCAGCAGCTTCGCCGGGACTAGCGAGGAGACCCAGTACTTC. This chain joins TRBV5-1 and TRBJ2-5; 10 bases align to TRBD2. After removal of 2 bases from V and 5 bases from J, the junction contained 6 bases not matched to a gene. The V gene's germline CDR1 is SGHRS and CDR2 YFSETQ. The CDR3 length is 15 residues.

The V and J genes are TRBV7-3 and TRBJ2-7, with 8 bases aligning to TRBD2. Germline-derived CDR1 and CDR2 are SGHTA and FQGTGA. The CDR3 totals 17 residues. V was clipped by 1 base and J by 0 bases; unmatched bases: 8. CDR3: CASSLMLAGLSSYEQYF. In DNA form, the CDR3 reads TGTGCCAGCAGCTTAATGCTAGCGGGCCTAAGCTCCTACGAGCAGTACTTC.

The J gene is TRBJ1-6, the V gene TRBV28; D is possibly TRBD1 (5 bases). CDR1 and CDR2 from the germline V gene are MDHEN and SYDVKM. V lost 5 bases and J lost 3, with 8 bases in between. The CDR3 has 14 residues. The CDR3 DNA sequence: TGTGCCAGCAGTAGACAGCTCTATAATTCACCCCTCCACTTT. This sequence encodes CASSRQLYNSPLHF.